Listed below are T cell receptor beta chains from one sample, sequenced in a study of human T cells and chemical hapten exposure. TCRdb re-called the RACE reads through MiXCR, storing one row per CDR3 protein. The top ten hold about 2.5% of the sample, which has about 380,000 distinct CDR3 sequences, 4.5% to 5.5% seen once. The source was whole blood, collected in connection with sensitization to the hapten diphenylcyclopropenone (DPC). The receptors shown here come from a woman between 50 and 59 years old with alopecia areata. Some clones in this sample may be carry-over from other donors' samples. CDR3s include the opening cysteine and the closing phenylalanine or tryptophan. Fields, in order: J gene, V gene, clone size, CDR3 length, D gene, CDR3 DNA, CDR3 protein. The D gene is left open where the match is weak. Clone size, where shown, is once, few, many, or a class for clones that have expanded.

j_call: TRBJ2-1; v_call: TRBV19; clone_size: many; cdr3_length: 11; d_call: .; cdr3_nt: TGTGCCAGTATGAGGGGCAATGAGCAGTTCTTC; cdr3_aa: CASMRGNEQFF
j_call: TRBJ2-7; v_call: TRBV29-1; clone_size: few; cdr3_length: 12; d_call: .; cdr3_nt: TGCAGCGTTTGGCAGGGAGCGAACGAGCAGTACTTC; cdr3_aa: CSVWQGANEQYF
j_call: TRBJ2-2; v_call: TRBV7-9; clone_size: few; cdr3_length: 19; d_call: TRBD2; cdr3_nt: TGTGCCAGCAGCTCCCCCAATAGCGGGGGGGCCCCAAACACCGGGGAGCTGTTTTTT; cdr3_aa: CASSSPNSGGAPNTGELFF
j_call: TRBJ1-2; v_call: TRBV7-6; clone_size: many; cdr3_length: 17; d_call: TRBD1; cdr3_nt: TGTGCCAGCAGCTTAGATATGGGGACAGTCCTTAACTATGGCTACACCTTC; cdr3_aa: CASSLDMGTVLNYGYTF
j_call: TRBJ2-1; v_call: TRBV5-1; clone_size: .; cdr3_length: 15; d_call: TRBD2; cdr3_nt: TGCGCCAGCAGCTTGGAAGCGGGGATGTACAATGAGCAGTTCTTC; cdr3_aa: CASSLEAGMYNEQFF
j_call: TRBJ1-3; v_call: TRBV11-1; clone_size: .; cdr3_length: 16; d_call: TRBD1; cdr3_nt: TGTGCCAGCAGCTTAAGGACAGGCTCGTTTGGAAACACCATATATTTT; cdr3_aa: CASSLRTGSFGNTIYF
j_call: TRBJ2-3; v_call: TRBV24-1; clone_size: .; cdr3_length: 15; d_call: .; cdr3_nt: TGTGCCACCAGTGGCGGGATGGGGGGCCCAGATACGCAGTATTTT; cdr3_aa: CATSGGMGGPDTQYF
j_call: TRBJ2-3; v_call: TRBV28; clone_size: many; cdr3_length: 14; d_call: .; cdr3_nt: TGTGCCAGCAGTCCCGGGGCCAGCGTTGATACGCAGTATTTT; cdr3_aa: CASSPGASVDTQYF
j_call: TRBJ1-5; v_call: TRBV15; clone_size: few; cdr3_length: 15; d_call: TRBD1; cdr3_nt: TGTGCCACCAGCACAGACAGGGGGAGCAATCAGCCCCAGCATTTT; cdr3_aa: CATSTDRGSNQPQHF
j_call: TRBJ2-1; v_call: TRBV28; clone_size: many; cdr3_length: 12; d_call: .; cdr3_nt: TGTGCCAGCAGTTTATTTGGGGGTGAGCAGTTCTTC; cdr3_aa: CASSLFGGEQFF
j_call: TRBJ2-3; v_call: TRBV7-2; clone_size: many; cdr3_length: 15; d_call: TRBD2; cdr3_nt: TGTGCCAGCAGCCTGGGAGGTAGCGGGATCAGGACGCAGTATTTT; cdr3_aa: CASSLGGSGIRTQYF
j_call: TRBJ1-2; v_call: TRBV30; clone_size: few; cdr3_length: 13; d_call: .; cdr3_nt: TGTGCCTGGAGTGCGTTGGGACCCTATGGCTACACCTTC; cdr3_aa: CAWSALGPYGYTF
j_call: TRBJ2-7; v_call: TRBV20-1; clone_size: few; cdr3_length: 15; d_call: .; cdr3_nt: TGCAGTGCTAGAGATCGGCAGCGAGGCGCCTACGAGCAGTACTTC; cdr3_aa: CSARDRQRGAYEQYF
j_call: TRBJ2-3; v_call: TRBV7-2; clone_size: .; cdr3_length: 13; d_call: TRBD2; cdr3_nt: TGTGCCAGCAGGCCGGGGGGGGTAGATACGCAGTATTTT; cdr3_aa: CASRPGGVDTQYF
j_call: TRBJ1-1; v_call: TRBV12-3/TRBV12-4; clone_size: .; cdr3_length: 12; d_call: .; cdr3_nt: TGTGCCAGCAGCACTGATATCACTGAAGCTTTCTTT; cdr3_aa: CASSTDITEAFF
j_call: TRBJ2-3; v_call: TRBV20-1; clone_size: .; cdr3_length: 16; d_call: TRBD2; cdr3_nt: TGCAGTGCTAGAGATCACGGGAGGGCTAGCACAGATACGCAGTATTTT; cdr3_aa: CSARDHGRASTDTQYF
j_call: TRBJ1-3; v_call: TRBV6-2/TRBV6-3; clone_size: few; cdr3_length: 16; d_call: .; cdr3_nt: TGTGCCAGCACCCGACAGGAGACAACCTCTGGAAACACCATATATTTT; cdr3_aa: CASTRQETTSGNTIYF
j_call: TRBJ2-1; v_call: TRBV12-3/TRBV12-4; clone_size: .; cdr3_length: 11; d_call: .; cdr3_nt: TGTGCCGAGGCCTCTGAGAGTGAGCAGTTCTTC; cdr3_aa: CAEASESEQFF
j_call: TRBJ2-6; v_call: TRBV3-1; clone_size: many; cdr3_length: 16; d_call: TRBD1; cdr3_nt: TGTGCCAGCAGCTCATGGACAGGGGCTGGGGCCAACGTCCTGACTTTC; cdr3_aa: CASSSWTGAGANVLTF
j_call: TRBJ1-2; v_call: TRBV2; clone_size: .; cdr3_length: 11; d_call: TRBD1; cdr3_nt: TGTGCCAACAGGGGAGGATATGGCTACACCTTC; cdr3_aa: CANRGGYGYTF
j_call: TRBJ2-3; v_call: TRBV9; clone_size: few; cdr3_length: 13; d_call: TRBD2; cdr3_nt: TGTGCCAGCAGCGTAGGCGGGGGAGATACGCAGTATTTT; cdr3_aa: CASSVGGGDTQYF
j_call: TRBJ2-7; v_call: TRBV4-3; clone_size: many; cdr3_length: 14; d_call: TRBD2; cdr3_nt: TGCGCCAGCAGCCAGACTAGCGGTCCCTACGAGCAGTACTTC; cdr3_aa: CASSQTSGPYEQYF
j_call: TRBJ2-3; v_call: TRBV2; clone_size: .; cdr3_length: 17; d_call: .; cdr3_nt: TGTGCCAGCAATGGACCCGGAAGGACTGCACGCACAGATACGCAGTATTTT; cdr3_aa: CASNGPGRTARTDTQYF
j_call: TRBJ2-3; v_call: TRBV12-3/TRBV12-4; clone_size: .; cdr3_length: 16; d_call: TRBD2; cdr3_nt: TGTGCCAGCAGTCCGGGACTAGCGGCTCCCACAGATACGCAGTATTTT; cdr3_aa: CASSPGLAAPTDTQYF
j_call: TRBJ2-3; v_call: TRBV12-3/TRBV12-4; clone_size: many; cdr3_length: 13; d_call: .; cdr3_nt: TGTGCCAGCAGTTTTCAGGTCACAGATACGCAGTATTTT; cdr3_aa: CASSFQVTDTQYF
j_call: TRBJ2-5; v_call: TRBV11-2; clone_size: many; cdr3_length: 16; d_call: .; cdr3_nt: TGTGCCAGCAGCTTAGAACGTCACGGGGGGCCTTCGACCCAGTACTTC; cdr3_aa: CASSLERHGGPSTQYF
j_call: TRBJ2-7; v_call: TRBV20-1; clone_size: few; cdr3_length: 14; d_call: .; cdr3_nt: TGCAGTGCTAGAGATCTGGGAGCGGGCCAAGAGCAGTACTTC; cdr3_aa: CSARDLGAGQEQYF
j_call: TRBJ2-7; v_call: TRBV29-1; clone_size: many; cdr3_length: 16; d_call: TRBD2; cdr3_nt: TGCAGCGTTGAAGATAGGCTAGCGGGAGGGCCTTACGAGCAGTACTTC; cdr3_aa: CSVEDRLAGGPYEQYF
j_call: TRBJ2-2; v_call: TRBV9; clone_size: few; cdr3_length: 15; d_call: .; cdr3_nt: TGTGCCAGCAGCGTAGTGGGAGGGAACACCGGGGAGCTGTTTTTT; cdr3_aa: CASSVVGGNTGELFF
j_call: TRBJ2-2; v_call: TRBV20-1; clone_size: many; cdr3_length: 15; d_call: .; cdr3_nt: TGCAGTGCTCAGGGGGGACTACCTAACACCGGGGAGCTGTTTTTT; cdr3_aa: CSAQGGLPNTGELFF
j_call: TRBJ2-5; v_call: TRBV11-3; clone_size: few; cdr3_length: 15; d_call: TRBD2; cdr3_nt: TGTGCCAGCAGCCCAGGGAGTCTAGCGGAAGAGACCCAGTACTTC; cdr3_aa: CASSPGSLAEETQYF
j_call: TRBJ2-7; v_call: TRBV15; clone_size: few; cdr3_length: 15; d_call: .; cdr3_nt: TGTGCCACCAGCAGGAACAGGGGACTTTCCTACGAGCAGTACTTC; cdr3_aa: CATSRNRGLSYEQYF
j_call: TRBJ1-5; v_call: TRBV6-2/TRBV6-3; clone_size: many; cdr3_length: 16; d_call: .; cdr3_nt: TGTGCCAGCAGTTACTCGATGAAGACAGGCAATCAGCCCCAGCATTTT; cdr3_aa: CASSYSMKTGNQPQHF
j_call: TRBJ1-5; v_call: TRBV3-1; clone_size: few; cdr3_length: 14; d_call: .; cdr3_nt: TGTGCCAGCAGCCACTATGGGGGAAATCAGCCCCAGCATTTT; cdr3_aa: CASSHYGGNQPQHF
j_call: TRBJ1-1; v_call: TRBV27; clone_size: few; cdr3_length: 13; d_call: .; cdr3_nt: TGTGCCAGCAGACCAGGACCCGTCGCGGAAGCTTTCTTT; cdr3_aa: CASRPGPVAEAFF
j_call: TRBJ2-3; v_call: TRBV12-5; clone_size: many; cdr3_length: 14; d_call: .; cdr3_nt: TGTGCTAGTGGTTTAGGACAGAGCACAGATACGCAGTATTTT; cdr3_aa: CASGLGQSTDTQYF
j_call: TRBJ1-2; v_call: TRBV6-6; clone_size: many; cdr3_length: 11; d_call: .; cdr3_nt: TGTGCCGGTGGTCTAGGGAATGGCTACACCTTC; cdr3_aa: CAGGLGNGYTF
j_call: TRBJ1-5; v_call: TRBV27; clone_size: few; cdr3_length: 15; d_call: .; cdr3_nt: TGTGCCAGCAGTTTATCGAAGCCAGGGTTTCAGCCCCAGCATTTT; cdr3_aa: CASSLSKPGFQPQHF